Detailed here is one T cell receptor beta chain. Its antigen is not yet known. Qualities for individual bases were not recorded, and no much larger clone is one base off. This sample was included in a study of cytomegalovirus exposure and HLA in healthy donors listed by TCRdb under 2017. Describing the broader study: In an earlier analysis of fewer than 750 of the donors, 276 Gb of sequence data and some 100 million unique TCR beta sequences from 180 million or so T cells were reported. About 320 gigabases of sequencing data and some 85 million unique TCR sequences were included in an early release covering about 600 HLA-typed donors. Among the roughly 400 genotyped donors, 81% belonged to the genetic ancestry cluster associated with self-reported Caucasian donors. The aim of the study was to test whether cataloging public T cell receptors could identify signatures of past pathogen exposure. The T cell repertoires of around 730 subjects were profiled by immunosequencing and related to cytomegalovirus serostatus. In addition to the first cohort of hundreds of subjects, a separate validation cohort of around 110 different subjects was used. To predict cytomegalovirus infection status, the study brought together high-throughput TCR immunosequencing, statistical association of individual TCRs with disease status, and machine learning. A later analysis re-analyzed previously published TCR beta repertoires from roughly 600 donors and added high-resolution HLA genotyping to study TCR occurrence patterns. The later analysis used no new phenotypic data to find candidate immune exposures, relying instead on TCR beta sequences and their occurrence across donors. An earlier analysis of nearly 600 of the donors applied high-throughput TCR beta sequencing to assess whether each TCR beta V gene segment acted as functional or pseudogenic. Alongside the repertoire data, information on donor age, sex, ethnicity and CMV serostatus was compiled. Genome-wide SNP genotypes for about 60% of the roughly 670 donors were used in a later genetic analysis, which treated that subset as a discovery cohort. All discovery cohort repertoires had been generated using a single sequencing platform. HLA typing included class I and class II loci at four-digit resolution. Typing coverage differed by locus: A, B, C, DRB1 and DQB1 were typed in roughly 620-630 donors, DQA1 in about 560, DPA1 in approximately 600, and DPB1 in approximately 450. About five DR-DQ haplotypes were treated as single units for association and clustering because of strong linkage in the cohort. Across roughly 420 genotyped donors of the cohort, an average of roughly 250,000 unique TCR beta nucleotide sequences per donor were sequenced, and 15% to 20% of those sequences were non-productive. The research as a whole found: Linkage disequilibrium might explain the correlated functional status among segregating V segments, but an unknown experimental factor could not be ruled out. Some IMGT-functional V segments, including TRBV6-2 and TRBV6-3, could not be told apart with the 87-base-pair reads, so those segments were excluded. In a later genetic analysis, fewer N-insertions in productive TCRs were reported among donors in an Asian-associated ancestry cluster than the roughly 670-donor mean. The authors suggested that the approach could potentially be extended to other disease states and immunological phenotypes. According to a later analysis, TCR association rates differed among HLA loci, with DRB1 alleles showing the most associated TCRs and HLA-C alleles showing the fewest. The study listed 150 to 200 TCR beta chains as associated with cytomegalovirus. A later analysis reported that several top co-occurrence clusters appeared linked to parvovirus B19, influenza, CMV and Epstein-Barr virus. In an earlier analysis of over 550 of the donors, most TCR beta V segments were observed in productive rearrangements about 87% or about 30% of the time, broadly matching IMGT annotations. Assigning TCR associations to individual alleles was difficult when HLA alleles, especially DR and DQ, strongly co-occurred. Because counts were too low, about 15 rarely observed V segments, including chromosome 9 orphons, were left out of the earlier analysis of 500 to 650 of the donors. Presence/absence analyses assumed roughly uniform sequencing depth across donors, an assumption that may not hold. Compared with equally common non-associated chains, HLA-associated TCR beta chains in a later analysis were more clonally expanded and had lower generation probabilities. The classifier was reported to diagnose cytomegalovirus status with high specificity and sensitivity in both the original cohort and the validation cohort. Because HLA typing was missing for some donors at each locus, association tests included only the typed subset. A later analysis found that most CMV-associated TCR beta chains appeared HLA-restricted, with HLA associations seemingly driven largely by CMV exposure. Specific HLA alleles were associated with more than 15,000 TCR beta sequences at a false discovery rate of 0.05 in a later analysis. In vitro tests confirmed that a few of the cytomegalovirus-associated TCR beta chains recognize cytomegalovirus antigens. A cluster of highly shared sequence variants was judged likely to represent a technical artifact of the sequencing pipeline. An association between a missense DCLRE1C variant and V-gene and J-gene trimming of TCR beta chains was found in a later genetic analysis and replicated in an independent cohort. In this cohort, only TCR beta chains were sequenced, and detectable features were limited by the absence of alpha or paired-chain data. Most TCR sequences were seen in very few donors, while some public TCRs were found in many individuals. CMV serostatus was the only immune exposure information available for the cohort. A further reported finding was that TCR beta sequences accurately predicted the HLA-A and HLA-B alleles for most subjects in the first cohort.

Trimming costs V 3 bases and J 1 base, and their ends lie 15 bases apart. CDR1 SGDLS and CDR2 YYNGEE are derived from the germline V gene. The CDR3 measures 16 amino acids from cysteine to phenylalanine. The retained sequence is limited to the CDR3, 48 bases, with the frame set at the first base. The cohort consisted of hundreds of healthy bone marrow donors. All cohort members were sampled while nominally healthy, although unrecorded immune exposures were likely present. The donor was CMV seropositive and belonged to the group of 250 to 350 seropositive cohort members. A peripheral blood sample was provided by each donor, and peripheral blood mononuclear cells were used for TCR beta sequencing. Genomic DNA extraction from the blood cell samples was performed with the Qiagen DNeasy Blood Extraction Kit. Libraries were prepared through the immunoSEQ multiplex PCR assay. For the multiplex PCR, a mixture combining 60 forward primers for TCR Vbeta segments and 13 reverse primers for TCR Jbeta segments was used. Amplification of the CDR3 region of rearranged TCR beta genes was performed with a multiplex PCR assay on genomic DNA. The Illumina HiSeq System was used to sequence the amplified TCR beta libraries as 87-base-pair reads. In the original analysis: A later analysis tallied about 77 million unique TCR beta chains across the 666 repertoires, and about 12 million of those chains were shared by two or more donors. To remove PCR and sequencing errors, raw reads were error-corrected and collapsed into unique sequences using a nearest-neighbor algorithm that merged closely related sequences. Alignment of CDR3 sequences to IMGT reference sequences was used to assign V, D and J gene segments. For a sequence to be retained, a match of at least six nucleotides was required to both a V gene segment and a J gene segment. Rearrangements were called productive when the CDR3 lacked stop codons and stayed in frame with V and J; all others were non-productive. Following IMGT convention, CDR3 was defined as the stretch from the second conserved V-encoded cysteine up to the conserved J-encoded phenylalanine. The earlier analysis of about 610 of the donors excluded any sequence lacking an unambiguous match to a single V gene segment. An earlier analysis of just under 600 of the donors called V segments functional above 56.7% productive rearrangements and segregating when the between-donor standard deviation exceeded 5%. A statistical classification framework was built to diagnose cytomegalovirus status from the catalog of TCR beta chain sequences. V and J gene assignment, in a later analysis, came from comparing TCR nucleotide sequences with IMGT/GENE-DB human TR gene sequences. Using the TCRdist pipeline, a later analysis assigned CDR3 sequences along with most-parsimonious VDJ recombination scenarios. In a later analysis, each TCR beta chain was defined by its CDR3 amino acid sequence together with its V-gene family, and reads lacking a unique V-gene family were excluded. A later analysis removed 592 highly shared, low-generation-probability nucleotide sequences to deal with suspected cross-contamination and a sequencing artifact. A later analysis calculated a clonal expansion index for each public chain from normalized within-repertoire ranks of inferred template counts. Generation probabilities in a later analysis came from a VDJ recombination model fitted to out-of-frame rearrangements, and those results were checked against IGoR. Hypergeometric tests were used in a later analysis to score TCR-TCR, TCR-HLA and TCR-CMV co-occurrence, with a repertoire-size bias correction applied to the TCR pairs. In a later analysis, false discovery rates were estimated by permuting HLA or CMV assignments 20 times. In a later analysis, co-occurring TCRs were grouped using DBSCAN, and TCRdist sequence similarity was added for clustering within HLA-allele-positive subsets. For co-occurrence clustering, repertoires with fewer than 30,000 or more than 120,000 public chains were excluded, along with 5 or 6 repertoires with anomalous nucleotide sharing. In its TCRdb copy, this immuneACCESS table keeps in-frame sequences only and misses some clones. Where compared with another copy, unresolved V genes explain less than half of these, and the others have no known cause. Clone size and the V and J calls come from that table; the DNA yielded D and trimming. The sample table contains under 200,000 clones; only one count was recorded for roughly 72% of them. The ten biggest clones cover roughly 2.1% of the sample.

The source of this sequence is a woman between 25 and 40 years old in good health and CMV-seropositive. The sequence is built from TRBV9 and TRBJ2-3; the D segment could be TRBD2, given 7 matching bases. Source material: PBMCs. The encoded CDR3 is CASSALGGHGTDTQYF. The DNA sequence is as follows: TGTGCCAGCAGCGCCCTCGGGGGGCATGGCACAGATACGCAGTATTTT.